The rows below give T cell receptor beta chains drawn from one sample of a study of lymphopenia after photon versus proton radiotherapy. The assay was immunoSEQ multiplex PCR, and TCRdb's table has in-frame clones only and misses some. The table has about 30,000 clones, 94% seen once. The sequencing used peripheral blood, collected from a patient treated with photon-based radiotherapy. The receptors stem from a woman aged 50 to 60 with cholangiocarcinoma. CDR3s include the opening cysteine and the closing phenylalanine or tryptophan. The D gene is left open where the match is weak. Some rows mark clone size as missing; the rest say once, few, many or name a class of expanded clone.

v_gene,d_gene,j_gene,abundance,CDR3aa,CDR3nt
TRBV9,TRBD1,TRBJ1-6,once,CASSAGQNNSPLHF,TGTGCCAGCAGCGCGGGACAGAATAATTCACCCCTCCACTTT
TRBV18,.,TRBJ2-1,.,CASSPPWADSIIFYNEQFF,TGTGCCAGCTCACCACCGTGGGCCGACTCGATAATTTTCTACAATGAGCAGTTCTTC
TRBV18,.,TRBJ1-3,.,CASSRETASSGNTIYF,TGTGCCAGCTCAAGAGAGACGGCGAGCTCTGGAAACACCATATATTTT
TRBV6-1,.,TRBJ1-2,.,CASIRDGLDNYGYTF,TGTGCCAGCATCCGGGACGGTCTTGATAACTATGGCTACACCTTC
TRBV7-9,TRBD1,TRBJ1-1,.,CASSPGQGFEAFF,TGTGCCAGCAGCCCTGGACAGGGTTTTGAAGCTTTCTTT
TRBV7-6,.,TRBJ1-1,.,CASSSARDTEAFF,TGTGCCAGCAGCTCTGCGCGAGACACTGAAGCTTTCTTT
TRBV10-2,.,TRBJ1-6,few,CASWGRTSVPLHF,TGCGCCAGCTGGGGACGTACCTCTGTACCCCTCCACTTT
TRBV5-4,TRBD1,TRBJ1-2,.,CASSSTGGDYGYTF,TGTGCCAGCAGCAGCACAGGGGGTGACTATGGCTACACCTTC
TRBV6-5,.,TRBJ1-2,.,CASRTEARGYTF,TGTGCCAGCAGAACAGAGGCACGCGGCTACACCTTC
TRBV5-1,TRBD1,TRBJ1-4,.,CAFPAVGGLREKLFF,TGCGCCTTCCCAGCCGTAGGGGGCTTACGAGAAAAACTGTTTTTT
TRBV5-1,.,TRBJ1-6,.,CASSLAVFWRGFQNSPLHF,TGCGCCAGCAGCTTGGCCGTGTTTTGGAGGGGTTTTCAAAATTCACCCCTCCACTTT
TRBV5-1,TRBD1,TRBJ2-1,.,CASSLGQGYHNEQFF,TGCGCCAGCAGCTTGGGACAGGGGTACCACAATGAGCAGTTCTTC
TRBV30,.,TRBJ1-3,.,CAWSLISSGNTIYF,TGTGCCTGGAGCCTTATTAGCTCTGGAAACACCATATATTTT
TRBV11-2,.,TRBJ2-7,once,CASSRSYEQYF,TGTGCCTCCTCGAGATCCTACGAGCAGTACTTC
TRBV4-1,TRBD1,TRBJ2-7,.,CASRNSGTVGDEQYF,TGCGCCAGTCGCAATTCCGGGACAGTTGGGGACGAGCAGTACTTC
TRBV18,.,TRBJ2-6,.,CASSLTRDQSRANVLTF,TGTGCCAGCTCACTCACACGGGACCAAAGTCGGGCCAACGTCCTGACTTTC
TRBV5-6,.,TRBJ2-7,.,CASRRRTSNLYEQYF,TGTGCCAGCAGACGAAGGACCAGTAATCTCTACGAGCAGTACTTC
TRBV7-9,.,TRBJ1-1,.,CASTRVGTEAFF,TGTGCCAGCACCCGAGTCGGGACTGAAGCTTTCTTT
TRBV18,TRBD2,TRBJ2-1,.,CASSPPVSGGPHEQFF,TGTGCCAGCTCACCACCGGTTAGCGGGGGGCCGCATGAGCAGTTCTTC
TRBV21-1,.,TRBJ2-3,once,CASSKDGRILAGSTDTQYF,TGTGCCAGCAGCAAAGACGGGAGAATACTAGCGGGTAGCACAGATACGCAGTATTTT
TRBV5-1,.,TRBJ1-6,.,CASSLVAGDNNSPLHF,TGCGCCAGCAGCTTGGTCGCAGGCGACAATAATTCACCCCTCCACTTT
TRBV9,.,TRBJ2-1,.,CASSVGATQGETKEQFF,TGTGCCAGCAGCGTAGGGGCCACCCAAGGAGAGACGAAGGAGCAGTTCTTC
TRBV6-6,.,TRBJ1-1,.,CASKQGNTEAFF,TGTGCCAGCAAACAGGGGAACACTGAAGCTTTCTTT
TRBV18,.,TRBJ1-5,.,CASSPGINQPQHF,TGTGCCAGCTCACCGGGGATCAATCAGCCCCAGCATTTT
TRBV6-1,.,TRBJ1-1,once,CASSQTGGLTEAFF,TGTGCCAGCAGTCAAACTGGGGGGCTCACTGAAGCTTTCTTT
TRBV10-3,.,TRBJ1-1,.,CAITGGAGNTEAFF,TGTGCCATCACCGGGGGCGCGGGGAACACTGAAGCTTTCTTT
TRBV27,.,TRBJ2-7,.,CASKPMDRSDEQYF,TGTGCCAGCAAGCCAATGGACCGCTCCGACGAGCAGTACTTC
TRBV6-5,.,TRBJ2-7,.,CASNDQNSYEQYF,TGTGCCAGTAATGATCAAAACTCCTACGAGCAGTACTTC
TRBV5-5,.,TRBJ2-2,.,CASSFSQGAGELFF,TGTGCCAGCAGCTTCTCCCAGGGAGCGGGGGAGCTGTTTTTT
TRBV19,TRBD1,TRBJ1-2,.,CASSIGLQGAGGYTF,TGTGCCAGTAGTATCGGGCTACAGGGGGCAGGCGGCTACACCTTC
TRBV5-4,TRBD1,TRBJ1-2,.,CASSFFLQGVHGYTF,TGTGCCAGCAGCTTTTTTTTACAGGGGGTCCATGGCTACACCTTC
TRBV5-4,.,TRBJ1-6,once,CASSQEWAENYPLHF,TGTGCCAGCAGCCAAGAGTGGGCGGAGAATTATCCCCTCCACTTT
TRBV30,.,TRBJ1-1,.,CAWSRGETLNTEAFF,TGTGCCTGGAGTCGGGGAGAGACTTTGAACACTGAAGCTTTCTTT
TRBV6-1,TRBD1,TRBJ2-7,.,CAVRDSSYEQYF,TGTGCCGTCCGGGACAGCTCCTACGAGCAGTACTTC
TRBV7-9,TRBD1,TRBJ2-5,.,CASSLEGTAKETQYF,TGTGCCAGCAGCTTAGAGGGGACAGCAAAAGAGACCCAGTACTTC
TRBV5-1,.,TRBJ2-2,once,CASSLDGTGELFF,TGCGCCAGCAGCTTGGATGGTACCGGGGAGCTGTTTTTT